These 32 T cell receptor beta chains came from one sample sequenced in a study of shared clonotypes between healthy human individuals. TCRdb's copy holds only in-frame clones and misses some; the assay was immunoSEQ multiplex PCR. The data show a few million clones, roughly nine tenths seen once. The specimen was naive CD4+ T cells sorted from blood. Subset denoted: CD45RA+ positively selected. These TCRs come from a man aged 18 to 30 in good health.

The V gene is TRBV2, the J gene TRBJ2-1; a weak D match, TRBD2 (5 bases). The germline V gene has CDR1 SNHLY and CDR2 FYNNEI. The CDR3 loop spans 15 amino acids. V dropped 8 bases and J dropped 0 bases, with 14 bases sitting between them. The CDR3 reads CASGQTGSSYNEQFF. CDR3 bases: TGTGCCAGCGGGCAAACGGGGAGCTCCTACAATGAGCAGTTCTTC.

This clone was seen once. This chain's CDR3 is CAISEGPAGGETQYF. The CDR3 nucleotides are TGTGCCATCAGTGAAGGCCCGGCTGGGGGCGAGACCCAGTACTTC. This chain uses TRBV10-3 with TRBJ2-5, with a tentative D call TRBD1 (6 bases). Germline CDR1 reads ENHRY; CDR2 reads SYGVKD. Trimming took off 3 bases at V and 5 bases at J, with 16 bases between the two ends. The CDR3 totals 15 residues.

The J gene is TRBJ2-1, the V gene TRBV10-3; D is perhaps TRBD2 (7 bases). The CDR3 extends over 18 amino acids. In germline, CDR1 is ENHRY, CDR2 SYGVKD. V shed 3 bases and J shed 5 bases, with 23 bases lying between them. CDR3 protein: CAISDPWGGGLSDNEQFF. The CDR3 nucleotides read TGTGCCATCAGTGACCCTTGGGGCGGGGGCCTCTCGGACAATGAGCAGTTCTTC.

V is TRBV2 and J is TRBJ2-4, with no clear D. This CDR3 has 13 amino acids. Trimming cost V 1 base and J 6 bases, with 7 bases left between them. Germline V lookup: CDR1 SNHLY, CDR2 FYNNEI. CDR3 amino acids: CASSEDQTNIQYF. The CDR3 region has the DNA TGTGCCAGCAGTGAAGACCAAACAAACATTCAGTACTTC.

The V call is TRBV10-3, the J call TRBJ2-3; 10 bases agree with TRBD2. Germline V gene sequence: CDR1 ENHRY, CDR2 SYGVKD. This CDR3 is built from 16 residues. V was pared by 4 bases and J by 4 bases, with 8 bases of the junction left unmatched. The CDR3 DNA sequence: TGTGCCATCAGTGTGGAGGGACTAGCGAACGCAGATACGCAGTATTTT. Protein: CAISVEGLANADTQYF.

V and J are TRBV4-1 and TRBJ1-6, with D possibly matching TRBD1 (5 bases). The germline gives CDR1 MGHRA, CDR2 YSYEKL. The CDR3 loop spans 15 amino acids. Trimming removed 7 bases from V and 7 bases from J, with 17 bases in between. DNA of the CDR3: TGCGCCAGCACGAGGGGTTCCGTGGGCAATTCACCCCTCCACTTT. Translation gives CASTRGSVGNSPLHF.

The rearrangement joins TRBV30 to TRBJ2-5; TRBD1 aligns across 10 bases. J lost 5 bases, V lost 1 base, and 4 bases had no gene match. There are 14 residues in the CDR3. Germline CDR1 reads GTSNPN; CDR2 reads SVGIG (reference sequence). CDR3 amino acids: CAWSGDRGLETQYF. For the CDR3, the DNA is TGTGCCTGGAGTGGAGACAGGGGGCTGGAGACCCAGTACTTC.

This clone was counted once. The chain uses TRBV7-3 and TRBJ2-2; 11 nucleotides line up with TRBD1. Germline V gene sequence: CDR1 SGHTA, CDR2 FQGTGA. V lost 4 bases, J lost 6 bases, and 4 bases stayed unmatched. This CDR3 is built from 15 residues. The CDR3 DNA is TGTGCCAGCAGCTCCCGGACAGGGGGCCCCGGGGAGCTGTTTTTT. Amino acids: CASSSRTGGPGELFF. Complete variable domain (other parts from reference TRBV7-3 and TRBJ2-2): GAGVSQTPSNKVTEKGKYVELRCDPISGHTALYWYRQSLGQGPEFLIYFQGTGAADDSGLPNDRFFAVRPEGSVSTLKIQRTERGDSAVYLCASSSRTGGPGELFFGEGSRLTVL.

This sequence joins TRBV2 and TRBJ1-1; D call uncertain. This CDR3 is 14 amino acids long. The germline V gene encodes CDR1 SNHLY and CDR2 FYNNEI. V shed 8 bases and J shed 4 bases, with 17 bases lying between them. In DNA form, the CDR3 reads TGTGCCAGCTCGGAGGGATGGCGCGGCACTGAAGCTTTCTTT. Translated: CASSEGWRGTEAFF.

The chain combines TRBV11-2 with TRBJ2-3, with TRBD2 matching 8 bases. Germline V gene sequence: CDR1 SGHAT, CDR2 FQNNGV. After removal of 1 base from V and 2 bases from J, the junction contained 2 bases not matched to a gene. This CDR3 has 15 amino acids. This chain's CDR3 is CASSLGSGTTDTQYF. Here the CDR3 DNA reads TGTGCCAGCAGCTTAGGTAGCGGGACCACAGATACGCAGTATTTT.

This clone was recorded once. The V and J genes are TRBV7-8 and TRBJ2-7; 10 positions match TRBD2. Trimming at V came to 0 bases and at J to 0 bases, leaving 8 bases not matched to a gene. Germline V CDR1 and CDR2: SGHVS, FQNEAQ. The length of the CDR3 is 18 residues. CDR3 loop: CASSLAGTSVRISYEQYF. CDR3 coding DNA: TGTGCCAGCAGCTTAGCCGGGACTAGCGTTCGTATCTCCTACGAGCAGTACTTC.

The chain couples TRBV6-1 to TRBJ1-2; 8 bases agree with TRBD1. CDR1 and CDR2 from the germline V gene are MNHNS and SASEGT. This CDR3 contains 16 residues. The V and J ends lost 0 bases and 7 bases, in that order; junction bases with no gene match: 10. The CDR3 reads CASSEALDTGGGGYTF. In nucleotides, the CDR3 is TGTGCCAGCAGTGAAGCCCTCGATACAGGGGGAGGTGGCTACACCTTC.

The chain recombines TRBV5-1 with TRBJ2-7; a weak D match, TRBD2 (6 bases). V lost 4 bases, J lost 1 base, and 18 bases lay in between. The CDR3 totals 16 residues. CDR1 and CDR2 from the germline V gene are SGHRS and YFSETQ. The CDR3 DNA reads as TGCGCCAGCAGCCGGGAGTTCGGGGCCGGTTCCTACGAGCAGTACTTC. This encodes CASSREFGAGSYEQYF.

The genes are TRBV11-2 and TRBJ1-4, with 8 bases aligning to TRBD1. V shed 5 bases and J 5 bases; nucleotides not matched to a gene: 10. From germline, CDR1 is SGHAT and CDR2 FQNNGV. This CDR3 is built from 16 residues. CDR3 residues: CASSPSLDRVNEKLFF. CDR3 sequence (DNA): TGTGCCAGCAGCCCCTCCCTGGACAGGGTAAATGAAAAACTGTTTTTT.

This clone showed up just once. The chain has TRBV19 and TRBJ1-2; D unresolved. V was clipped by 3 bases and J by 7 bases, with 18 bases between them. The CDR3 sequence is 15 residues long. Germline V gene lookup returns CDR1 LNHDA and CDR2 SQIVND (reference sequence). In DNA, the CDR3 is TGTGCCAGTAGTATCCCTATAGACAAAAGCGCTGGCTACACCTTC. Translating gives CASSIPIDKSAGYTF.

The chain employs TRBV2 and TRBJ2-1; D unresolved. This CDR3 comprises 14 residues. The V and J ends lost 0 bases and 8 bases respectively, with 11 bases between them. Looked up from germline, CDR1 is SNHLY and CDR2 is FYNNEI. The CDR3 loop is CASSEASRHDEQFF. CDR3 nucleotide sequence: TGTGCCAGCAGTGAAGCGAGTAGGCACGATGAGCAGTTCTTC.

The V call is TRBV6-1, the J call TRBJ2-7; 11 nucleotides align to TRBD1. From germline, CDR1 is MNHNS and CDR2 SASEGT. This CDR3 spans 14 amino acids. J gave up 5 bases and V 6 bases, and 6 bases lay outside the gene matches. CDR3 sequence (DNA): TGTGCCAGCAGCAAGGACAGGGGGCGCAACGAGCAGTACTTC. It is translated as CASSKDRGRNEQYF.

With regard to this clone: Other DNA variants within this sample encode the same CDR3. The chain links TRBV6-6 to TRBJ1-1; no clear D. V lost 2 bases and J lost 1, with 8 bases in between. Germline CDR1 is MNHNY and CDR2 is SVGAGI (reference sequence). CDR3 length: 14 amino acids. CDR3 DNA sequence: TGTGCCAGCAGTTACAGTACGGGGAACACTGAAGCTTTCTTT. It specifies CASSYSTGNTEAFF.

The rearrangement uses TRBV7-6 and TRBJ2-3; 13 bases are a match to TRBD2. Per germline, CDR1 SGHVS and CDR2 FNYEAQ. CDR3 length: 18 amino acids. The V segment lost 5 bases and the J segment 5 bases; nucleotides outside the gene matches: 13. CDR3 region: CASSPRLAGGLGGDTQYF. The CDR3, as DNA: TGTGCCAGCAGCCCACGACTAGCGGGGGGCCTTGGGGGAGATACGCAGTATTTT. Full variable domain (outside the CDR3, taken from reference TRBV7-6 and TRBJ2-3): GAGVSQSPRYKVTKRGQDVALRCDPISGHVSLYWYRQALGQGPEFLTYFNYEAQQDKSGLPNDRFSAERPEGSISTLTIQRTEQRDSAMYRCASSPRLAGGLGGDTQYFGPGTRLTVL.

V is TRBV10-3 and J is TRBJ1-4; D is ambiguous. CDR3 length: 16 residues. Per the germline V gene, CDR1 is ENHRY and CDR2 is SYGVKD. V lost 0 bases and J lost 8, with 16 bases in between. Here the CDR3 reads CAISESPGVGVEKLFF. The DNA of the CDR3 is TGTGCCATCAGTGAGTCGCCGGGCGTCGGGGTCGAAAAACTGTTTTTT.

The gene calls are TRBV28 and TRBJ2-3; either TRBD1 or TRBD2 may supply D (5 bases each). This CDR3 is built from 16 residues. Germline V gives CDR1 MDHEN, CDR2 SYDVKM. The V and J ends lost 5 bases and 7 bases respectively, with 22 bases between them. The CDR3 region is CASSQGTPGGRNTQYF. The CDR3 coding sequence is TGTGCCAGCAGTCAGGGTACCCCAGGCGGGCGGAATACGCAGTATTTT.

This sequence joins TRBV30 and TRBJ1-2; D perhaps matches TRBD1 (5 bases). Germline CDR1 reads GTSNPN; CDR2 reads SVGIG (reference sequence). The CDR3 has 16 amino acids. The V end lost 0 bases, the J end lost 2 bases, and 16 bases lay between the germline ends. DNA for the CDR3: TGTGCCTGGAGTGTAGGGGAAAGGCAGGGCAACTATGGCTACACCTTC. Amino acid sequence: CAWSVGERQGNYGYTF.

The chain couples TRBV19 to TRBJ1-1; 11 bases are shared with TRBD1. Germline V gene lookup returns CDR1 LNHDA and CDR2 SQIVND (reference sequence). The V gene end was trimmed by 4 bases and the J gene end by 4 bases; junction bases not matched to a gene: 2. The CDR3 extends over 14 amino acids. DNA for the CDR3: TGTGCCAGTAGTAGTGGGACAGGGGGCACTGAAGCTTTCTTT. It translates to CASSSGTGGTEAFF.

The genes are TRBV5-5 and TRBJ2-5; D possibly uses TRBD1 or TRBD2 (6 bases each). From germline, CDR1 is SGHKS and CDR2 YYEKEE (reference sequence). Trimming removed 3 bases at V and 4 bases at J, with 16 bases between. The CDR3 runs 15 residues. CDR3 in DNA: TGTGCCAGCAGCTCAGAACCACAGGGAGGAGAGACCCAGTACTTC. Residues: CASSSEPQGGETQYF.

This clone showed up just a few times. Other DNA sequences in the same sample also yield this CDR3. This rearrangement joins TRBV7-9 to TRBJ1-2, with a weak D call TRBD1 (6 bases). CDR1 and CDR2 from the germline V gene are SEHNR and FQNEAQ (reference sequence). The CDR3 length is 13 residues. V lost 1 base and J 5 bases, leaving 8 bases between the germline ends. CDR3 region: CASSLGQDYGYTF. The DNA of the CDR3 is TGTGCCAGCAGCTTAGGACAGGATTATGGCTACACCTTC.

This clone was detected only once. This chain's CDR3 is CATWRVLSETQYF. Here the CDR3 DNA reads TGTGCCACCTGGAGGGTTCTTAGTGAGACCCAGTACTTC. This rearrangement joins TRBV6-1 to TRBJ2-5, with a weak D call TRBD2 (6 bases). The CDR3 consists of 13 residues. V was trimmed by 10 bases and J by 5 bases, leaving 17 bases between them. In germline, CDR1 is MNHNS, CDR2 SASEGT.

This clone has just one count. The chain links TRBV19 to TRBJ1-2; D possibly corresponds to TRBD1 (6 bases). The germline V gene has CDR1 LNHDA and CDR2 SQIVND (reference sequence). CDR3 length: 15 amino acids. Trimming stripped 2 bases from V and 6 bases from J, with 16 bases between. The CDR3 sequence: CASSIRIRGQDGYTF. CDR3 bases: TGTGCCAGTAGTATAAGAATCCGGGGGCAGGATGGCTACACCTTC.

This clone appeared once. This chain joins TRBV5-1 and TRBJ2-3; D ambiguous. Germline V gene sequence: CDR1 SGHRS, CDR2 YFSETQ. This CDR3 is built from 13 residues. V shed 2 bases and J shed 6 bases, with 10 bases lying between them. CDR3 amino acids: CASSFSPSDTQYF. The DNA of the CDR3 is TGCGCCAGCAGCTTCTCTCCGTCTGATACGCAGTATTTT.

In its sample, this clone was seen once. The V and J genes are TRBV10-2 and TRBJ2-3, with 10 bases that match TRBD1. The CDR3 is 14 amino acids. In germline, CDR1 is WSHSY, CDR2 SAAADI. After removal of 6 bases from V and 3 bases from J, the junction contained 3 bases not matched to a gene. The CDR3 spells CASSGQGGTDTQYF. In DNA form, the CDR3 reads TGCGCCAGCAGCGGACAGGGGGGAACAGATACGCAGTATTTT.

About this clone: This same CDR3 is encoded by further DNA sequences in the sample. V and J are TRBV27 and TRBJ2-7; 12 positions agree with TRBD2. CDR3 length equals 15 residues. V shed 2 bases, J shed 4 bases, and the junction held 3 bases outside the gene matches. Germline V lookup: CDR1 MNHEY, CDR2 SMNVEV (reference sequence). CDR3 protein: CASSLGLAGGYEQYF. The CDR3 DNA sequence: TGTGCCAGCAGTTTAGGCCTAGCGGGGGGGTACGAGCAGTACTTC.

In this sample, this clone turned up a few times. This CDR3 is also generated by other DNA sequences in the sample. The chain uses TRBV5-4 and TRBJ1-5; no definite D call. The CDR3 covers 14 residues. V gave up 0 bases and J gave up 0 bases, with 4 bases separating them. Germline V lookup: CDR1 SGHNT, CDR2 YYREEE (reference sequence). In DNA, the CDR3 is TGTGCCAGCAGCTTGGGAGGTAGCAATCAGCCCCAGCATTTT. Translated, it gives CASSLGGSNQPQHF.

J is TRBJ2-7 and V is TRBV6-5; 9 positions agree with TRBD2. This CDR3 contains 15 residues. The junction had 17 bases not matched to a gene; V was cut back by 10 bases and J by 7 bases. The germline V gene has CDR1 MNHEY and CDR2 SVGAGI. The CDR3: CATLPTAGGPYEQYF. CDR3 nucleotide sequence: TGTGCCACCTTACCTACTGCGGGAGGGCCATATGAGCAGTACTTC.